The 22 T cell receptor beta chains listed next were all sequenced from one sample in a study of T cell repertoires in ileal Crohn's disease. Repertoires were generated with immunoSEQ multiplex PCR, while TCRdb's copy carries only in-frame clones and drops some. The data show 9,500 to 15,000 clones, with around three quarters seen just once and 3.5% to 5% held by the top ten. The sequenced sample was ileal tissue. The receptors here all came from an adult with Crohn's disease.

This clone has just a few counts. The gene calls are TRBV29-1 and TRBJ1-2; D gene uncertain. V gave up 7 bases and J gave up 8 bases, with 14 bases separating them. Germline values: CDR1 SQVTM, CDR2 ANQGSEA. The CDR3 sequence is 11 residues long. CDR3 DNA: TGCAGCGCCCCGGGAGGGAACGGCTACACCTTC. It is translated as CSAPGGNGYTF.

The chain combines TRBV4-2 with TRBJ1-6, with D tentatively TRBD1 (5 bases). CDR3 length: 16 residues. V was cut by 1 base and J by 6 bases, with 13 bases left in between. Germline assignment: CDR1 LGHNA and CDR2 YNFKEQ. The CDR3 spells CASSQGRSGVNSPLHF. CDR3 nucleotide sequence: TGTGCCAGCAGCCAAGGAAGATCGGGGGTTAATTCACCCCTCCACTTT.

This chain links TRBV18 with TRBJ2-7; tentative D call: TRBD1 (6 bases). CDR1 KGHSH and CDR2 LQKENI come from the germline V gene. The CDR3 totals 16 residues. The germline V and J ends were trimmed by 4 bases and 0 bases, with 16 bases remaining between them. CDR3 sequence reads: CASSRSRGSSSYEQYF. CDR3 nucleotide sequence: TGTGCCAGCTCACGGAGCAGGGGCTCTAGCTCCTACGAGCAGTACTTC.

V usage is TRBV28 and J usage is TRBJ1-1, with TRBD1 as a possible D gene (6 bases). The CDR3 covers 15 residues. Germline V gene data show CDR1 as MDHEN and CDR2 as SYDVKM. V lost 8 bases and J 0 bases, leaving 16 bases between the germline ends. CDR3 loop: CASYRGGGMNTEAFF. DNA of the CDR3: TGTGCCAGCTATAGGGGGGGCGGAATGAACACTGAAGCTTTCTTT.

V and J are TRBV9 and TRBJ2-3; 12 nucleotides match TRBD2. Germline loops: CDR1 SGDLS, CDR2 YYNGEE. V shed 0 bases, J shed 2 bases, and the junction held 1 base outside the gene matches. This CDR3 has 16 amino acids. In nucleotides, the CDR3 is TGTGCCAGCAGCGTAGGGACTAGCGGGAACACAGATACGCAGTATTTT. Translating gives CASSVGTSGNTDTQYF.

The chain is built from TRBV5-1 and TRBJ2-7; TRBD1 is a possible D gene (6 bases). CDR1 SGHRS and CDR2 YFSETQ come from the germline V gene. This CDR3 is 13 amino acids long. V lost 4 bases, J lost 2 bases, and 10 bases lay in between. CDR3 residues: CASSQTGTYEQYF. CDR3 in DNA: TGCGCCAGCAGCCAAACAGGGACCTACGAGCAGTACTTC.

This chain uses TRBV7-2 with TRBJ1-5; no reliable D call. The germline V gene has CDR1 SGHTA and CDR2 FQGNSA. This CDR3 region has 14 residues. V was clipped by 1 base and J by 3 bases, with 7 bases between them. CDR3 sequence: CASSLVFSNQPQHF. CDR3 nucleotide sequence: TGTGCCAGCAGCTTAGTGTTCTCCAATCAGCCCCAGCATTTT.

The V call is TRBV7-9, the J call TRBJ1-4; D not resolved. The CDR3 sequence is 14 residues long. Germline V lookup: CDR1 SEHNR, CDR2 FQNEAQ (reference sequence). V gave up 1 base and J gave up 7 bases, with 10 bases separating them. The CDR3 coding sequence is TGTGCCAGCAGCTTAGATACCGGTCGTGAAAAACTGTTTTTT. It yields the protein CASSLDTGREKLFF.

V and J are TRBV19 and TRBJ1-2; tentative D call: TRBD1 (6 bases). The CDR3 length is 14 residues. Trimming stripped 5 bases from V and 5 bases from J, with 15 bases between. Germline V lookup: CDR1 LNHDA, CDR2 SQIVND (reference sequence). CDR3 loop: CASSWGGLGYGYTF. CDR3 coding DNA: TGTGCCAGTAGTTGGGGGGGCCTAGGTTATGGCTACACCTTC.

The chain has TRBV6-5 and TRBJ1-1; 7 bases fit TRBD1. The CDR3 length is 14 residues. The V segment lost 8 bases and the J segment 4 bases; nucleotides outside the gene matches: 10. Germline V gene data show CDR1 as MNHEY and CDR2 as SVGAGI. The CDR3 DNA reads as TGTGCCAGCCGATACCCGGGACAGCTCACTGAAGCTTTCTTT. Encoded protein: CASRYPGQLTEAFF.

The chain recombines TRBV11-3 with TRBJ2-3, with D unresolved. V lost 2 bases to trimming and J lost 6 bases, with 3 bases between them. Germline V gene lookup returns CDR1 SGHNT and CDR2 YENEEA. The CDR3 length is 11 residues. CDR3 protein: CASSLYDTQYF. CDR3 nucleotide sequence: TGTGCCAGCAGCTTATATGATACGCAGTATTTT.

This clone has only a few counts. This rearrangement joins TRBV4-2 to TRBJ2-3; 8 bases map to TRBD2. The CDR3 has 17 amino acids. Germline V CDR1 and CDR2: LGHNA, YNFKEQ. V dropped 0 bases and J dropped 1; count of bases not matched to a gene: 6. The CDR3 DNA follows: TGTGCCAGCAGCCAAGATCCTGCGGGAGGTGGCACAGATACGCAGTATTTT. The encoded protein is CASSQDPAGGGTDTQYF.

CDR3 coding DNA: TGTGCCAGCAGCCCAGGGACAGGGGGCTCCTATCAGCCCCAGCATTTT. It is translated as CASSPGTGGSYQPQHF. The rearrangement links TRBV5-5 to TRBJ1-5, with 12 bases lining up with TRBD1. This CDR3 contains 16 residues. Germline-derived CDR1 and CDR2 are SGHKS and YYEKEE (reference sequence). The J segment lost 5 bases and the V segment lost 4 bases, leaving 7 bases of the junction unmatched. Together with reference TRBV5-5 and TRBJ1-5, the CDR3 gives the full variable domain: DAGVTQSPTHLIKTRGQQVTLRCSPISGHKSVSWYQQVLGQGPQFIFQYYEKEERGRGNFPDRFSARQFPNYSSELNVNALLLGDSALYLCASSPGTGGSYQPQHFGDGTRLSIL.

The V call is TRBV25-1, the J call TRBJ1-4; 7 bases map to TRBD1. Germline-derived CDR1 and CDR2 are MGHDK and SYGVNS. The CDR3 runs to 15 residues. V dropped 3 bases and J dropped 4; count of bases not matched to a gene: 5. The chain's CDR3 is CASSERTGYNEKLFF. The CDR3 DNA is TGTGCCAGCAGTGAGAGGACAGGCTATAATGAAAAACTGTTTTTT.

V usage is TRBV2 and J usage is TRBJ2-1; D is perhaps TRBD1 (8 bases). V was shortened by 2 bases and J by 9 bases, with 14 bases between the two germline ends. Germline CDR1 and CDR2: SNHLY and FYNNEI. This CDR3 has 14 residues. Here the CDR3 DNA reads TGTGCCAGCAGTGAAACAGGGGGGAGGGGTGAGCAGTTCTTC. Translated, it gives CASSETGGRGEQFF.

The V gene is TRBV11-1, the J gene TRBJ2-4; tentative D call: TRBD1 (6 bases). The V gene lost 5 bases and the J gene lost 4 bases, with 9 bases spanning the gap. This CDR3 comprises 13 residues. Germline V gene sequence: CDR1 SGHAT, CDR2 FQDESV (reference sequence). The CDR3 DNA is TGTGCCAGCAGCCAAACAGGGAAAAACATTCAGTACTTC. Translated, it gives CASSQTGKNIQYF.

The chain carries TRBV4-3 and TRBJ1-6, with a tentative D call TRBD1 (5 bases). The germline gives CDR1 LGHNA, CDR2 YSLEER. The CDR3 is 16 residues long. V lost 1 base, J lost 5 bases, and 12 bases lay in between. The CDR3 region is CASSQAGGKNNSPLHF. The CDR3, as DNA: TGCGCCAGCAGCCAAGCCGGGGGAAAGAATAATTCACCCCTCCACTTT.

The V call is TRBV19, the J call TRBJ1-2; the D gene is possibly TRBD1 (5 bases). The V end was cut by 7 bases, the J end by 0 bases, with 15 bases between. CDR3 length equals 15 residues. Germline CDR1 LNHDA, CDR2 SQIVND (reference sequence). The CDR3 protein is CASTPDSRPNYGYTF. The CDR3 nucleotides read TGTGCCAGTACACCCGACAGCCGACCTAACTATGGCTACACCTTC.

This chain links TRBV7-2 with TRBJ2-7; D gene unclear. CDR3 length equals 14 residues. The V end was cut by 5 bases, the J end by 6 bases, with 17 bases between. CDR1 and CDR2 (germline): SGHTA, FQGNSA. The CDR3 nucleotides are TGTGCCAGCAGCCCCACGACACGGCCCGGCGAGCAGTACTTC. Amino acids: CASSPTTRPGEQYF.

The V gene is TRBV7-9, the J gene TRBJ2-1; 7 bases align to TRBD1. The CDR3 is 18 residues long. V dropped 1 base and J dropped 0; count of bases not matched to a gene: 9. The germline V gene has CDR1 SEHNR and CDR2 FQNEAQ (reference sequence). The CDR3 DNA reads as TGTGCCAGCAGCTTAGGCAGGGGGATTTTGTCCTCCTACAATGAGCAGTTCTTC. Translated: CASSLGRGILSSYNEQFF.

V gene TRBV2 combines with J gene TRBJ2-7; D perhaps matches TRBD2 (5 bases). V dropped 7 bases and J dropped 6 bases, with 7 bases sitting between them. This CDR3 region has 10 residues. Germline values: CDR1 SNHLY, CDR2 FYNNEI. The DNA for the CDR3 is TGTGCCAGCAAAGGGAGCGAGCAGTACTTC. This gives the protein CASKGSEQYF. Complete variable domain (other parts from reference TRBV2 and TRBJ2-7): EPEVTQTPSHQVTQMGQEVILRCVPISNHLYFYWYRQILGQKVEFLVSFYNNEISEKSEIFDDQFSVERPDGSNFTLKIRSTKLEDSAMYFCASKGSEQYFGPGTRLTVT.

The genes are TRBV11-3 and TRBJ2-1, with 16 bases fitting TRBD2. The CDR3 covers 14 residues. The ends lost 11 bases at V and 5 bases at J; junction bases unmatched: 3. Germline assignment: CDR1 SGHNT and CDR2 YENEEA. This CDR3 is CASGTSGRDNEQFF. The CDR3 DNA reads TGTGCCTCCGGGACTAGCGGGAGGGACAATGAGCAGTTCTTC.